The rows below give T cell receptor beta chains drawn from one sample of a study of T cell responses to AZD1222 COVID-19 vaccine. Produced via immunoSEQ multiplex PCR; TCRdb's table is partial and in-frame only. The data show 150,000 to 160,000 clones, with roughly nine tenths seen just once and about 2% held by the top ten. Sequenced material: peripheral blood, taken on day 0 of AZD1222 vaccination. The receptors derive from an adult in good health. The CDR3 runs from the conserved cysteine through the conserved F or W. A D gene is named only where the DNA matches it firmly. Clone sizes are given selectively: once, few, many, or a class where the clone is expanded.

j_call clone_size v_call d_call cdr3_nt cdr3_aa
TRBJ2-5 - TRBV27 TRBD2 TGTGCCAGCCGAACCCTTGGACTAGCGGGAGAGGGGGAGACCCAGTACTTC CASRTLGLAGEGETQYF
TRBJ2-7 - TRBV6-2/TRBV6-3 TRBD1 TGTGCCAGCAGTTACAGTCAGGGGGCTAACGAGCAGTACTTC CASSYSQGANEQYF
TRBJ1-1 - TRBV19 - TGTGCCAGTAGTATAGACGATTTTAGTCGTAATGAAGCTTTCTTT CASSIDDFSRNEAFF
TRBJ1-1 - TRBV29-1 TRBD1 TGCAGCGTTCTAAAAACAGGGGGCCGAACTGAAGCTTTCTTT CSVLKTGGRTEAFF
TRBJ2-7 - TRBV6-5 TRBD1 TGTGCCAGCAGTTCCGGGACAGGGGGCTACGAGCAGTACTTC CASSSGTGGYEQYF
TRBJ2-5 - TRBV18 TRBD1 TGTGCCAGCTCACCAGAAGACAGGGTTTTCCAAGAGACCCAGTACTTC CASSPEDRVFQETQYF
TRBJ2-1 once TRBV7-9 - TGTGCCAGCAGCTTTTTGACAAGTAAACACAATGAGCAGTTCTTC CASSFLTSKHNEQFF
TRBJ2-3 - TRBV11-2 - TGTGCCAGCAGCTCGCCCTACCAATTCCCCCCAGATACGCAGTATTTT CASSSPYQFPPDTQYF
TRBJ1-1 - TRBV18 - TGTGCCAGCTCACCAGCGGGGGGGAACACTGAAGCTTTCTTT CASSPAGGNTEAFF
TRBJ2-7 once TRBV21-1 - TGTGCCAGCAGCAAAGCCGGGACTAGCGCCTACTACGAGCAGTACTTC CASSKAGTSAYYEQYF
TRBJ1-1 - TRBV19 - TGTGCCAGTAGTCCAGGGACTTTTATGACTGAAGCTTTCTTT CASSPGTFMTEAFF
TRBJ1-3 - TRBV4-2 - TGTGCCAGCAGCCAAGATAAGAGTTCTGGAAACACCATATATTTT CASSQDKSSGNTIYF
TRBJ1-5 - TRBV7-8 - TGTGCCAGCAGCTTATCTTCGGGGGGCGTCAATCAGCCCCAGCATTTT CASSLSSGGVNQPQHF
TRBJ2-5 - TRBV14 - TGTGCCAGCAGCCTCTTGACAGAGGGGACCCAGTACTTC CASSLLTEGTQYF
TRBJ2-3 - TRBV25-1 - TGTGCCAGCAGTGAACATAGTCCAGATACGCAGTATTTT CASSEHSPDTQYF
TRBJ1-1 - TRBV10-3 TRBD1 TGTGCCATCAGCGAGACGACAGGGGTTGACACTGAAGCTTTCTTT CAISETTGVDTEAFF
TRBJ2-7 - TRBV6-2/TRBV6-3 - TGTGCCAGCAGTTACTCGGGGCAGGTGGGCTCCTACGAGCAGTACTTC CASSYSGQVGSYEQYF
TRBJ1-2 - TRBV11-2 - TGTGCCAGCAGCTTAGCTCCTGGCTATGGCTACACCTTC CASSLAPGYGYTF
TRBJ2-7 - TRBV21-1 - TGTGCCAGCAGCAAAGCTCTAAGAGGGAGTTACTCCTACGAGCAGTACTTC CASSKALRGSYSYEQYF
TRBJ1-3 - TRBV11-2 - TGTGCCAGCAGCTCCTCGCCTTGGCTTGATAACACCATATATTTT CASSSSPWLDNTIYF
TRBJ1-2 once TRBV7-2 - TGTGCCAGCAGCTTATCCTGGGCGGAGGCCGACTATTATGGCTACACCTTC CASSLSWAEADYYGYTF
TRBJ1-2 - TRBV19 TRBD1 TGTGCCAGTACAAACAGGGGAGCTCACTATGGCTACACCTTC CASTNRGAHYGYTF
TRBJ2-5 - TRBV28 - TGTGCCAGCAGATACCGGGGGCGGCGCGGGAAAGAGACCCAGTACTTC CASRYRGRRGKETQYF
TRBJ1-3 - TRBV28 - TGTGCCAGCAGTTTATATTCCAGCTCTGGAAACACCATATATTTT CASSLYSSSGNTIYF
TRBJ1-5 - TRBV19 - TGTGCCAGTAGTATTTCCCAGGGGAGGAATCAGCCCCAGCATTTT CASSISQGRNQPQHF
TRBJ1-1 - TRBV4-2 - TGTGCCAGCCTCAGCGGACCGAACACTGAAGCTTTCTTT CASLSGPNTEAFF
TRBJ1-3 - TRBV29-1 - TGCAGCGCTGCCCAGGGGATGTCTGGAAACACCATATATTTT CSAAQGMSGNTIYF
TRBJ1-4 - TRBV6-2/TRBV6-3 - TGTGCCAGCAGCAAATCCGAAAAACTGTTTTTT CASSKSEKLFF
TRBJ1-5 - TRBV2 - TGTGCCAGCAGTGACGGAAATCAGCCCCAGCATTTT CASSDGNQPQHF